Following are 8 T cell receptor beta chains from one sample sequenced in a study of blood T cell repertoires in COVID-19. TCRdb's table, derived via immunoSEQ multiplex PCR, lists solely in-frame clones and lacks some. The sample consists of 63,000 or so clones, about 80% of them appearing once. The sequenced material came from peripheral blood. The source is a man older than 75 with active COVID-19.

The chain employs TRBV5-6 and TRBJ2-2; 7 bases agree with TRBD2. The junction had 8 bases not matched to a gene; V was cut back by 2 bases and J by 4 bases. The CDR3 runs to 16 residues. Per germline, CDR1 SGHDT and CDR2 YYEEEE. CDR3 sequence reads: CASSFLGRGGTGELFF. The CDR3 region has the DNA TGTGCCAGCAGCTTCTTGGGGAGGGGTGGCACCGGGGAGCTGTTTTTT.

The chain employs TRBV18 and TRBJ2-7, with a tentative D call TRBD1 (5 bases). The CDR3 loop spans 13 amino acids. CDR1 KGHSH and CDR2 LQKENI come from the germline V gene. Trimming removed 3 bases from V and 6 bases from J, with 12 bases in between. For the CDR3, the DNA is TGTGCCAGCTCACCCAGGGATAAGGGCGAGCAGTACTTC. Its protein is CASSPRDKGEQYF. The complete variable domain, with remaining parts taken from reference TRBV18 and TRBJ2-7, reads NAGVMQNPRHLVRRRGQEARLRCSPMKGHSHVYWYRQLPEEGLKFMVYLQKENIIDESGMPKERFSAEFPKEGPSILRIQQVVRGDSAAYFCASSPRDKGEQYFGPGTRLTVT.

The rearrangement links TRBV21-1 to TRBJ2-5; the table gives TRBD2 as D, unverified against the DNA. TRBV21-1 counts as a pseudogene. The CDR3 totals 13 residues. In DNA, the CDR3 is TGTGCCAGCAGCAAGCAGAGGGAAGAGACCCAGTACTTC. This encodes CASSKQREETQYF.

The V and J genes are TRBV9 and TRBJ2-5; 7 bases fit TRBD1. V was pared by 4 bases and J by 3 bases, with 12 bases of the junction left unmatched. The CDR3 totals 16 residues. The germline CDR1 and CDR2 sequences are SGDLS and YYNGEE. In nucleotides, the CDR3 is TGTGCCAGCAGCTCCCCGAGGGGGCAGGGAGAAGAGACCCAGTACTTC. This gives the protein CASSSPRGQGEETQYF.

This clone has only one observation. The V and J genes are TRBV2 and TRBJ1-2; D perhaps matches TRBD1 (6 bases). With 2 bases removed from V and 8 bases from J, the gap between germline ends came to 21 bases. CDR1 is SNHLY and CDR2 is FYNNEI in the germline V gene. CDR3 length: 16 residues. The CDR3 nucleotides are TGTGCCAGCAGTGAATCCGGGTCGTGGGGGCCTAGGGGCTACACCTTC. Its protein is CASSESGSWGPRGYTF.

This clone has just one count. CDR3 coding DNA: TGTGCCAGCAGCCCACCGGGACTAGCCACAGATACGCAGTATTTT. It specifies CASSPPGLATDTQYF. This rearrangement joins TRBV7-2 to TRBJ2-3, with 9 bases that match TRBD2. The CDR3 is made up of 15 amino acids. Losses at the gene ends were 5 bases for V and 2 bases for J; bases not matched to a gene: 5. In germline, CDR1 is SGHTA, CDR2 FQGNSA.

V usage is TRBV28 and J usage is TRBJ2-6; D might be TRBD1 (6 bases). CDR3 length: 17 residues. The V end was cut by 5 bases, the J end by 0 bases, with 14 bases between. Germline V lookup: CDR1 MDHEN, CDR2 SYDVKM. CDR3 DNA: TGTGCCAGCAGTGTGGACGTGGGGGCCTCTGGGGCCAACGTCCTGACTTTC. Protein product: CASSVDVGASGANVLTF.

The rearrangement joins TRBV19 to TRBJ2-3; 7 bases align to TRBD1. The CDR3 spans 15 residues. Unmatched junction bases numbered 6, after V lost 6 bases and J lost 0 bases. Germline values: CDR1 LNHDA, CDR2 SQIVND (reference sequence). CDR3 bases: TGTGCCAGTAGAATCGACAGGGCTAGCACAGATACGCAGTATTTT. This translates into CASRIDRASTDTQYF.